The 26 T cell receptor beta chains reported below all come from one sample, sequenced in a study of blood T cells in healthy people across ages. A second PCR of roughly 7 to 11 cycles used a sample-barcoded 5' primer and a J-beta primer mix. One entry per CDR3 protein results from TCRdb running MiXCR on the 5' RACE reads. The sample carries a few hundred thousand distinct CDR3 sequences, 27% recorded once. Sequenced material: blood. The receptors were sampled from a woman in her seventies in good health.

This clonotype came up a few times. This rearrangement joins TRBV18 to TRBJ2-4; D might be TRBD1 (5 bases). The CDR3 is 15 residues long. The germline V gene has CDR1 KGHSH and CDR2 LQKENI. V was cut by 3 bases and J by 3 bases, with 12 bases left in between. The CDR3 protein is CASSPVQGDKNIQYF. CDR3 sequence (DNA): TGTGCCAGCTCACCGGTCCAGGGTGACAAAAACATTCAGTACTTC.

Note on this clonotype: This may arise from a read error, as a much more abundant clone is one base away. The rearrangement joins TRBV5-1 to TRBJ1-2; TRBD1 might be the D (5 bases). Trimming pared 4 bases from V and 4 bases from J, leaving 17 bases between. The V gene's germline CDR1 is SGHRS and CDR2 YFSETQ. This CDR3 contains 15 residues. The CDR3 reads CASSKDIMTSYGYTF. The CDR3 bases are TGCGCCAGCAGCAAGGACATTATGACTAGCTATGGCTACACCTTC.

In this sample, this clonotype turned up a few times. This chain joins TRBV5-1 and TRBJ2-5; 9 bases are shared with TRBD2. The DNA end favors TRBJ2-7, so the J call may be wrong. The CDR3 is made up of 16 amino acids. Germline loops: CDR1 SGHRS, CDR2 YFSETQ. The CDR3 DNA is TGCGCCAGCAGCTTGGATCTTCCTAGCGGGGTATACGAGCAGTACTTC. Protein: CASSLDLPSGVYEQYF.

The sample holds many counts of this clonotype. The chain links TRBV4-3 to TRBJ2-2; either TRBD1 or TRBD2 may fit D (6 bases each). The CDR3 consists of 15 residues. V was shortened by 4 bases and J by 2 bases, with 11 bases between the two germline ends. Germline V gene data show CDR1 as LGHNA and CDR2 as YSLEER. CDR3 sequence (DNA): TGCGCCAGCAGCCTCGGGGGCTATAACACCGGGGAGCTGTTTTTT. This translates into CASSLGGYNTGELFF.

This clonotype was detected ten times or more. V and J are TRBV6-2 or TRBV6-3 and TRBJ2-7, with D possibly being TRBD1 (6 bases). The V end was cut by 6 bases, the J end by 0 bases, with 9 bases between. CDR3 size: 13 residues. Germline V CDR1 and CDR2: MNHEY, SVGEGT. CDR3 sequence: CASRLDSSYEQYF. The CDR3 bases are TGTGCCAGCAGGCTGGACAGCTCCTACGAGCAGTACTTC.

The chain employs TRBV4-2 and TRBJ1-4; D unresolved. The CDR3 extends over 17 amino acids. Germline V lookup: CDR1 LGHNA, CDR2 YNFKEQ. V shed 6 bases and J shed 8 bases, with 25 bases lying between them. CDR3 DNA: TGTGCCAGCAGTCCAAGGAGTCAGGCAGGAAATGGGGAAAAACTGTTTTTT. Residues: CASSPRSQAGNGEKLFF.

This clonotype was recorded once. This chain links TRBV15 with TRBJ2-7, with 10 bases identical to TRBD2. Germline V lookup: CDR1 LNHNV, CDR2 YYDKDF (reference sequence). V shed 10 bases, J shed 4 bases, and the junction held 7 bases outside the gene matches. The CDR3 is 13 amino acids. The CDR3 bases are TGTGCCATCGAAGCGGGGGGGGGGTACGAGCAGTACTTC. Protein product: CAIEAGGGYEQYF.

This sequence joins TRBV29-1 and TRBJ2-7, with 11 bases that match TRBD1. V lost 6 bases to trimming and J lost 7 bases; unmatched junction nucleotides: 8. Looked up from germline, CDR1 is SQVTM and CDR2 is ANQGSEA. CDR3 length: 13 residues. The CDR3 loop reads CSVSSRDRGEQYF. The CDR3 region has the DNA TGCAGCGTCAGCTCCCGGGACAGGGGGGAGCAGTACTTC.

The chain is built from TRBV7-2 and TRBJ2-3; D might be TRBD1 or TRBD2, each matching 5 bases. Germline CDR1 is SGHTA and CDR2 is FQGNSA. Trimming took off 7 bases at V and 0 bases at J, with 17 bases between the two ends. The CDR3 covers 16 residues. The chain's CDR3 is CASNRLGPGSTDTQYF. DNA for the CDR3: TGTGCCAGCAACCGATTGGGACCGGGGAGCACAGATACGCAGTATTTT.

This clonotype was recorded a few times. The chain recombines TRBV6-2 or TRBV6-3 with TRBJ1-6, with 9 nucleotides matching TRBD1. J gave up 10 bases and V 5 bases, and 9 bases lay outside the gene matches. The germline gives CDR1 MNHEY, CDR2 SVGEGT. This CDR3 has 15 amino acids. The CDR3 protein is CASSRDRVLGSPLHF. The CDR3 nucleotides read TGTGCCAGCAGTCGGGACAGGGTTCTTGGGTCACCCCTCCACTTT.

This chain uses TRBV5-1 with TRBJ2-1; D gene uncertain. Trimming removed 0 bases from V and 9 bases from J, with 7 bases in between. The CDR3 contains 12 residues. Germline assignment: CDR1 SGHRS and CDR2 YFSETQ. In nucleotides, the CDR3 is TGCGCCAGCAGCTTGGGCTCGTTTGAGCAGTTCTTC. This translates into CASSLGSFEQFF.

This clonotype has only a few counts. The chain is built from TRBV7-9 and TRBJ1-4; D is uncertain. CDR1 SEHNR and CDR2 FQNEAQ come from the germline V gene (reference sequence). This CDR3 contains 15 residues. The V end was cut by 3 bases, the J end by 6 bases, with 14 bases between. The CDR3 DNA is TGTGCCAGCAGCTTTTGGAGGGCAGGAGATGAAAAACTGTTTTTT. Protein product: CASSFWRAGDEKLFF.

V usage is TRBV2 and J usage is TRBJ1-5; D gene ambiguous. This CDR3 comprises 14 residues. Germline-derived CDR1 and CDR2 are SNHLY and FYNNEI. Trimming took 0 bases from V and 5 from J, leaving 8 bases between them. The CDR3 region is CASSEAGRYQPQHF. CDR3 nucleotides: TGTGCCAGCAGTGAAGCAGGCAGATATCAGCCCCAGCATTTT.

The chain uses TRBV12-3 or TRBV12-4 and TRBJ1-2; D gene unclear. The ends were cut back, 3 bases at V and 8 bases at J, with 13 bases in the middle. There are 13 residues in the CDR3. In nucleotides, the CDR3 is TGTGCCAGCAGTTTGGGAAAGGCGGCCGGCTACACCTTC. Translation gives CASSLGKAAGYTF.

With respect to this clonotype: A read error may explain this, as a much larger clone is one base away. J is TRBJ2-5 and V is TRBV4-1; D not certain. Germline lookup yields CDR1 MGHRA and CDR2 YSYEKL. This CDR3 has 13 residues. This chain's CDR3 is CASSQVEQESQYF. The CDR3 DNA is TGCGCCAGCAGCCAAGTTGAACAAGAGTCCCAGTACTTC.

The chain is built from TRBV5-1 and TRBJ2-5; D call uncertain. Germline lookup yields CDR1 SGHRS and CDR2 YFSETQ. V lost 1 base, J lost 5 bases, and 12 bases lay in between. This CDR3 contains 14 residues. CDR3 loop: CASSLYPPEETQYF. The CDR3 coding sequence is TGCGCCAGCAGCTTGTACCCGCCAGAGGAGACCCAGTACTTC.

The rearrangement joins TRBV6-6 to TRBJ1-2; perhaps TRBD1 as D (5 bases). This CDR3 comprises 15 residues. The germline gives CDR1 MNHNY, CDR2 SVGAGI (reference sequence). V dropped 7 bases and J dropped 8 bases, with 23 bases sitting between them. The CDR3 DNA follows: TGTGCCAGCAAAGTGTGGAAGCAGGGCTCAGGGGGCTACACCTTC. Translated: CASKVWKQGSGGYTF.

The V gene is TRBV5-1, the J gene TRBJ1-5; D not resolved. CDR3 length equals 13 residues. The germline gives CDR1 SGHRS, CDR2 YFSETQ. With 5 bases removed from V and 6 bases from J, the gap between germline ends came to 12 bases. The CDR3 DNA sequence: TGCGCCAGCAGTCGGCAAGTCGGTCAGCCCCAGCATTTT. The encoded protein is CASSRQVGQPQHF. The full variable domain, rest sourced from reference TRBV5-1 and TRBJ1-5, is KAGVTQTPRYLIKTRGQQVTLSCSPISGHRSVSWYQQTPGQGLQFLFEYFSETQRNKGNFPGRFSGRQFSNSRSEMNVSTLELGDSALYLCASSRQVGQPQHFGDGTRLSIL.

This clonotype was found a few times. The gene calls are TRBV11-3 and TRBJ1-4, with D unclear. The CDR3 contains 15 residues. Trimming left V 5 bases short and J 4 bases short, with 14 bases between. Germline values: CDR1 SGHNT, CDR2 YENEEA. This CDR3 is CASSASGGFNEKLFF. The CDR3 DNA is TGTGCCAGCAGCGCCTCGGGAGGATTTAATGAAAAACTGTTTTTT.

Only a few counts were recorded for this clonotype. This chain uses TRBV7-2 with TRBJ2-5; D is unresolved. Germline V CDR1 and CDR2: SGHTA, FQGNSA. V gave up 1 base and J gave up 9 bases, with 9 bases separating them. This CDR3 is 12 amino acids long. CDR3 nucleotide sequence: TGTGCCAGCAGCTTAGGGCCTGAGGCCCAGTACTTC. It specifies CASSLGPEAQYF.

The chain employs TRBV12-3 or TRBV12-4 and TRBJ2-5; the D call may be TRBD1 or TRBD2 (6 bases each). The J call is doubtful: the DNA matches TRBJ2-7 better. This CDR3 is built from 17 residues. The CDR3 loop reads CASSLKAYGGLSYEQYF. DNA of the CDR3: TGTGCCAGCAGTTTAAAGGCGTACGGGGGCCTCTCCTACGAGCAGTACTTC.

This clonotype appeared a few times. This chain uses TRBV6-5 with TRBJ2-1; 14 bases map to TRBD2. The length of the CDR3 is 16 residues. With 2 bases clipped from V and 6 bases from J, the junction kept 3 bases outside the gene matches. Germline V gene sequence: CDR1 MNHEY, CDR2 SVGAGI. CDR3 DNA: TGTGCCAGCAGTTACCCCGGACTAGCGGGGGGCAATGAGCAGTTCTTC. Translated: CASSYPGLAGGNEQFF.

There are a few counts of this clonotype. This chain joins TRBV27 and TRBJ1-3; TRBD1 agrees at 9 bases. The CDR3 consists of 17 residues. The junction had 12 bases not matched to a gene; V was cut back by 6 bases and J by 3 bases. The V gene's germline CDR1 is MNHEY and CDR2 SMNVEV (reference sequence). CDR3 bases: TGTGCCAGCAGCTTAAGTCCGACAGGGGGGGGTGGAAACACCATATATTTT. Translating gives CASSLSPTGGGGNTIYF.

This sequence joins TRBV7-2 and TRBJ1-1, with 9 bases identical to TRBD1. This CDR3 region has 15 residues. V was clipped by 5 bases and J by 0 bases; unmatched bases: 4. CDR1 is SGHTA, CDR2 FQGNSA, per germline. CDR3 region: CASSRGQGLNTEAFF. The CDR3 bases are TGTGCCAGCAGCAGGGGACAGGGTTTGAACACTGAAGCTTTCTTT.

The chain joins TRBV5-1 to TRBJ2-5; D could derive from TRBD1 or TRBD2 (7 bases each). Germline V gene data show CDR1 as SGHRS and CDR2 as YFSETQ. The CDR3 is made up of 15 amino acids. The germline V and J ends were trimmed by 4 bases and 1 base, with 14 bases remaining between them. The CDR3 region is CASSQGGTPQETQYF. In DNA, the CDR3 is TGCGCCAGCAGCCAGGGGGGGACACCCCAAGAGACCCAGTACTTC.

In this sample, this clonotype turned up a few times. The V call is TRBV5-1, the J call TRBJ2-7; perhaps TRBD1 as D (6 bases). Looked up from germline, CDR1 is SGHRS and CDR2 is YFSETQ. The CDR3 consists of 15 residues. Trimming shortened V by 0 bases and J by 3 bases, and 13 bases separated the two germline ends. CDR3 in DNA: TGCGCCAGCAGCTTGGCGGCAGGGGCATTCTACGAGCAGTACTTC. Amino acid sequence: CASSLAAGAFYEQYF.